Shown below are 30 T cell receptor beta chains from a single sample sequenced in a study of CD8 T cells in ankylosing spondylitis. TCRdb used MiXCR to reprocess the 5' RACE reads, holding one entry per CDR3 protein. This table has around 340,000 distinct CDR3 sequences, approximately 22% appearing once. Sequencing used blood, either unsorted or a sorted T cell fraction (not recorded which). The receptors come from a male donor with ankylosing spondylitis or in good health (not recorded which).

The CDR3 DNA follows: TGCAGCGTTGAGGGCTTACGGACAGGGAGCCATGAGCAGTTCTTC. Residues: CSVEGLRTGSHEQFF. The rearrangement links TRBV29-1 to TRBJ2-1; 8 nucleotides agree with TRBD1. The germline CDR1 and CDR2 sequences are SQVTM and ANQGSEA. The CDR3 is made up of 15 amino acids. J gave up 8 bases and V 3 bases, and 12 bases lay outside the gene matches.

This clonotype was recorded once. The V and J genes are TRBV30 and TRBJ2-3, with D unclear. Looked up from germline, CDR1 is GTSNPN and CDR2 is SVGIG (reference sequence). The CDR3 sequence is 12 residues long. The V end was cut by 8 bases, the J end by 2 bases, with 11 bases between. The CDR3 nucleotides read TGTGCCCGAGACGCCATCACAGATACGCAGTATTTT. Translating it yields CARDAITDTQYF.

The rearrangement uses TRBV20-1 and TRBJ1-2; D ambiguous. The V end lost 0 bases, the J end lost 3 bases, and 11 bases lay between the germline ends. The germline V gene has CDR1 DFQATT and CDR2 SNEGSKA (reference sequence). The CDR3 runs to 14 residues. The CDR3 loop reads CSARDPDRYYGYTF. Here the CDR3 DNA reads TGCAGTGCTAGAGACCCGGACCGATACTATGGCTACACCTTC.

The chain links TRBV20-1 to TRBJ1-5, with D uncertain. Trimming removed 5 bases from V and 6 bases from J, with 26 bases in between. CDR1 DFQATT and CDR2 SNEGSKA come from the germline V gene (reference sequence). This CDR3 comprises 17 residues. The CDR3 coding sequence is TGCAGTGCTCTCACTATGGACGGAGGGTCGGGTAGTCAGCCCCAGCATTTT. Translating gives CSALTMDGGSGSQPQHF.

This clonotype has just a few counts. This sequence joins TRBV20-1 and TRBJ1-1; D is possibly TRBD1 (5 bases). The V gene lost 5 bases and the J gene lost 11 bases, with 15 bases spanning the gap. CDR3 length: 11 residues. Germline CDR1 DFQATT, CDR2 SNEGSKA (reference sequence). The CDR3 spells CSAETQGQAFF. In DNA, the CDR3 is TGCAGTGCTGAAACTCAGGGCCAGGCTTTCTTT.

This clonotype was seen only a few times. V is TRBV7-9 and J is TRBJ2-3; D may be TRBD2 (5 bases). The ends were cut back, 6 bases at V and 5 bases at J, with 9 bases in the middle. The CDR3 contains 12 residues. Per the germline V gene, CDR1 is SEHNR and CDR2 is FQNEAQ (reference sequence). The CDR3: CASREGLDTQYF. CDR3 sequence (DNA): TGTGCCAGCAGAGAGGGTTTAGATACGCAGTATTTT.

CDR3: CASSEDLYTDTQYF. The CDR3 DNA is TGTGCCAGCAGTGAAGATTTGTACACAGATACGCAGTATTTT. The chain combines TRBV6-1 with TRBJ2-3; D is unclear. The CDR3 consists of 14 residues. CDR1 is MNHNS, CDR2 SASEGT, per germline. V lost 1 base and J lost 2, with 7 bases in between.

This clonotype was counted only a few times. This chain links TRBV5-1 with TRBJ1-1; 9 bases line up with TRBD1. The CDR3 consists of 17 residues. Germline assignment: CDR1 SGHRS and CDR2 YFSETQ. V lost 1 base to trimming and J lost 4 bases; unmatched junction nucleotides: 11. Written as DNA, the CDR3 is TGCGCCAGCAGCTTGTTCGGACAGGGGAATAGGCCCACTGAAGCTTTCTTT. Translating gives CASSLFGQGNRPTEAFF.

V usage is TRBV27 and J usage is TRBJ1-2; weak D call: TRBD1 (6 bases). V gave up 3 bases and J gave up 9 bases, with 17 bases separating them. This CDR3 has 14 amino acids. CDR1 MNHEY and CDR2 SMNVEV come from the germline V gene (reference sequence). The CDR3 is CASSFQGNLNSYTF. The CDR3, as DNA: TGTGCCAGCAGTTTTCAGGGGAACCTCAACAGCTACACCTTC.

This clonotype was found a few times. The chain employs TRBV10-1 and TRBJ2-2; D remains unclear. Germline loops: CDR1 WNHNN, CDR2 SYGVQD (reference sequence). The CDR3 runs to 14 residues. The V end was cut by 1 base, the J end by 3 bases, with 6 bases between. The CDR3 is CASSEYMDTGELFF. The CDR3 region has the DNA TGCGCCAGCAGTGAGTATATGGACACCGGGGAGCTGTTTTTT.

The genes are TRBV29-1 and TRBJ2-1; D may be TRBD1 (5 bases). This CDR3 spans 14 amino acids. Deletions cut 3 bases from V and 2 bases from J, with 11 bases between. CDR1 and CDR2 (germline): SQVTM, ANQGSEA. DNA for the CDR3: TGCAGCGTTGAGAGGACGGACACCTACAATGAGCAGTTCTTC. Protein product: CSVERTDTYNEQFF.

The rearrangement joins TRBV19 to TRBJ2-2, with 10 bases aligning to TRBD1. The V gene end was trimmed by 5 bases and the J gene end by 4 bases; junction bases not matched to a gene: 7. Germline V gene data show CDR1 as LNHDA and CDR2 as SQIVND (reference sequence). The CDR3 sequence is 16 residues long. CDR3 in amino acids: CASSLGQGVATGELFF. The CDR3 DNA is TGTGCCAGTAGTCTCGGACAGGGGGTGGCCACCGGGGAGCTGTTTTTT.

This CDR3 reads CASSSRTSPNEQFF. As DNA, the CDR3 is TGTGCCAGCAGCAGCAGGACTAGCCCCAATGAGCAGTTCTTC. V gene TRBV7-9 combines with J gene TRBJ2-1; 8 nucleotides match TRBD2. V lost 5 bases and J lost 6; bases outside the gene matches: 6. Per the germline V gene, CDR1 is SEHNR and CDR2 is FQNEAQ (reference sequence). This CDR3 is 14 amino acids long.

The table lists this clonotype with a few counts. This chain uses TRBV15 with TRBJ2-3; the D is unclear. The CDR3 runs 13 residues. Germline values: CDR1 LNHNV, CDR2 YYDKDF (reference sequence). V was shortened by 1 base and J by 6 bases, with 8 bases between the two germline ends. CDR3 in amino acids: CATSRVTADTQYF. CDR3 in DNA: TGTGCCACCAGCAGAGTGACCGCGGATACGCAGTATTTT. The full variable domain, rest sourced from reference TRBV15 and TRBJ2-3, is DAMVIQNPRYQVTQFGKPVTLSCSQTLNHNVMYWYQQKSSQAPKLLFHYYDKDFNNEADTPDNFQSRRPNTSFCFLDIRSPGLGDTAMYLCATSRVTADTQYFGPGTRLTVL.

This clonotype has just a few counts. This chain uses TRBV20-1 with TRBJ2-5, with a tentative D call TRBD2 (6 bases). This CDR3 comprises 18 residues. The germline gives CDR1 DFQATT, CDR2 SNEGSKA (reference sequence). V lost 0 bases, J lost 5 bases, and 25 bases lay in between. CDR3 protein: CSARDWAGSDGSVETQYF. In DNA, the CDR3 is TGCAGTGCTAGAGATTGGGCGGGGTCGGATGGGAGTGTGGAGACCCAGTACTTC.

This clonotype turned up a few times. The chain links TRBV12-3 or TRBV12-4 to TRBJ2-5; D remains unclear. V was cut by 7 bases and J by 2 bases, with 8 bases left in between. This CDR3 has 12 residues. CDR3 DNA: TGTGCCAGCATGGGAAATCAAGAGACCCAGTACTTC. As protein: CASMGNQETQYF.

The rearrangement links TRBV18 to TRBJ2-3, with 12 bases matching TRBD2. The CDR3 contains 18 residues. The trim removed 4 bases at V and 0 bases at J, leaving 8 bases unmatched. Germline CDR1 and CDR2: KGHSH and LQKENI. The DNA of the CDR3 is TGTGCCAGCTCACTTGGACTAGCGGGGTATCCTAGCACAGATACGCAGTATTTT. It specifies CASSLGLAGYPSTDTQYF.

This clonotype was found a few times. The chain links TRBV11-3 to TRBJ2-7; D not certain. The CDR3 is 12 amino acids. CDR1 and CDR2 from the germline V gene are SGHNT and YENEEA. With 4 bases removed from V and 5 bases from J, the gap between germline ends came to 9 bases. CDR3 DNA: TGTGCCAGCAGCTCCAGACAAGACGAGCAGTACTTC. Encoded protein: CASSSRQDEQYF.

This clonotype was detected only a few times. This rearrangement joins TRBV20-1 to TRBJ2-7; 7 nucleotides agree with TRBD1. The germline CDR1 and CDR2 sequences are DFQATT and SNEGSKA (reference sequence). V was clipped by 0 bases and J by 0 bases; unmatched bases: 8. There are 16 residues in the CDR3. CDR3 region: CSARDSGTEISYEQYF. The CDR3 coding sequence is TGCAGTGCTAGAGATTCCGGGACAGAAATCTCCTACGAGCAGTACTTC.

The chain links TRBV9 to TRBJ2-2; 8 positions match TRBD1. V dropped 0 bases and J dropped 6; count of bases not matched to a gene: 10. The CDR3 is made up of 17 amino acids. Looked up from germline, CDR1 is SGDLS and CDR2 is YYNGEE. The chain's CDR3 is CASSVDGTGSRAGELFF. For the CDR3, the DNA is TGTGCCAGCAGCGTAGATGGGACAGGATCCAGGGCCGGGGAGCTGTTTTTT.

This clonotype was recorded many times. The chain recombines TRBV29-1 with TRBJ2-2; no clear D gene. CDR1 is SQVTM and CDR2 is ANQGSEA in the germline V gene. V was shortened by 1 base and J by 8 bases, with 8 bases between the two germline ends. The CDR3 has 12 residues. In nucleotides, the CDR3 is TGCAGCGTTGAAGGTTTCGGGGGGGAGCTGTTTTTT. Its translation: CSVEGFGGELFF.

V is TRBV3-1 and J is TRBJ2-7; 7 nucleotides match TRBD1. Per the germline V gene, CDR1 is LGHDT and CDR2 is YNNKEL (reference sequence). The CDR3 is 17 amino acids. The ends lost 4 bases at V and 4 bases at J; junction bases unmatched: 16. The CDR3 loop is CASSPIQDRGQNYEQYF. DNA of the CDR3: TGTGCCAGCAGCCCAATACAGGACCGGGGACAGAATTACGAGCAGTACTTC.

The chain has TRBV12-3 or TRBV12-4 and TRBJ2-7, with 12 positions matching TRBD2. The CDR3 runs 13 residues. The V and J ends lost 8 bases and 5 bases, in that order; junction bases with no gene match: 4. The CDR3 spells CASSSSGGDEQYF. The CDR3, as DNA: TGTGCCAGCTCCTCTAGCGGGGGGGACGAGCAGTACTTC.

This clonotype was picked up one time. The chain joins TRBV5-8 to TRBJ2-5; D not certain. The V end lost 5 bases, the J end lost 2 bases, and 10 bases lay between the germline ends. Germline V lookup: CDR1 SGHTS, CDR2 YDEGEE. This CDR3 region has 13 residues. DNA of the CDR3: TGTGCCAGCAGACCATTTGAACAAGAGACCCAGTACTTC. This translates into CASRPFEQETQYF. Supplemented by reference TRBV5-8 and TRBJ2-5, the full variable domain reads EAGVTQSPTHLIKTRGQQATLRCSPISGHTSVYWYQQALGLGLQFLLWYDEGEERNRGNFPPRFSGRQFPNYSSELNVNALELEDSALYLCASRPFEQETQYFGPGTRLLVL.

This clonotype was detected once. This chain joins TRBV2 and TRBJ2-5; D might be TRBD1 (5 bases). Germline V gene data show CDR1 as SNHLY and CDR2 as FYNNEI. Trimming took off 1 base at V and 1 base at J, with 16 bases between the two ends. This CDR3 is 17 amino acids long. The CDR3 region is CASSEGREVYSQETQYF. For the CDR3, the DNA is TGTGCCAGCAGTGAAGGCAGGGAAGTATACTCCCAAGAGACCCAGTACTTC. Complete variable domain (other parts from reference TRBV2 and TRBJ2-5): EPEVTQTPSHQVTQMGQEVILRCVPISNHLYFYWYRQILGQKVEFLVSFYNNEISEKSEIFDDQFSVERPDGSNFTLKIRSTKLEDSAMYFCASSEGREVYSQETQYFGPGTRLLVL.

As for this clonotype: One base away lies a much larger clone, so this may be a sequencing read error. The CDR3 is CASSWINEQFF. The CDR3 bases are TGTGCCAGCAGTTGGATCAATGAGCAGTTCTTC. The V gene is TRBV28, the J gene TRBJ2-1, with D unresolved. V was shortened by 4 bases and J by 6 bases, with 4 bases between the two germline ends. Germline V lookup: CDR1 MDHEN, CDR2 SYDVKM. The CDR3 spans 11 residues.

CDR3 residues: CASGGGQPQHF. In nucleotides, the CDR3 is TGTGCCAGTGGTGGGGGTCAGCCCCAGCATTTT. The chain joins TRBV6-1 to TRBJ1-5, with D possibly matching TRBD1 (5 bases). V was pared by 9 bases and J by 6 bases, with 9 bases between. CDR3 size: 11 residues. Germline V gives CDR1 MNHNS, CDR2 SASEGT.

The chain joins TRBV6-2 or TRBV6-3 to TRBJ2-1; TRBD1 aligns across 9 bases. Germline V gene sequence: CDR1 MNHEY, CDR2 SVGEGT. V shed 7 bases, J shed 8 bases, and the junction held 9 bases outside the gene matches. This CDR3 is 14 amino acids long. CDR3 protein: CASKLQGAGDEQFF. The CDR3 coding sequence is TGTGCCAGCAAACTACAGGGGGCAGGGGATGAGCAGTTCTTC.

This clonotype showed up just a few times. The chain is built from TRBV12-3 or TRBV12-4 and TRBJ2-7; D remains ambiguous. The CDR3 totals 13 residues. Trimming took 3 bases from V and 6 from J, leaving 12 bases between them. The CDR3 region is CASSLVEWSEQYF. The CDR3 nucleotides read TGTGCCAGCAGTTTGGTGGAATGGAGCGAGCAGTACTTC.

This clonotype was observed many times. The rearrangement joins TRBV12-3 or TRBV12-4 to TRBJ1-6, with 9 positions matching TRBD1. Germline trimming cut 5 bases from V and 7 bases from J; bases unmatched to any gene: 3. The CDR3 is made up of 14 amino acids. For the CDR3, the DNA is TGTGCCAGCAGTACAGGGGGCGCGAATTCACCCCTCCACTTT. It specifies CASSTGGANSPLHF.